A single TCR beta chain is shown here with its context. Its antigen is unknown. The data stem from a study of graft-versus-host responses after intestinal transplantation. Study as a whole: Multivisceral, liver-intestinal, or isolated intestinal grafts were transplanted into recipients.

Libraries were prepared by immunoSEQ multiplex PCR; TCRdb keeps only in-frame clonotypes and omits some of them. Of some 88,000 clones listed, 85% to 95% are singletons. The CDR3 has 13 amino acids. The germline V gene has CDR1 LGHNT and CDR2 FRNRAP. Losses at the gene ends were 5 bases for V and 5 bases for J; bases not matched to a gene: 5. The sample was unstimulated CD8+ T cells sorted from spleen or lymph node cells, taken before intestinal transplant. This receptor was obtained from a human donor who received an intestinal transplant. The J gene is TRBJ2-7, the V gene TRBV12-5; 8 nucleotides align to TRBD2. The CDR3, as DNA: TGTGCTAGTGGTCTTGGACTAGCCAACGAGCAGTACTTC. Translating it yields CASGLGLANEQYF.